These T cell receptor beta chains were read from a single sample in a study of blood T cell repertoires in COVID-19. Data came from immunoSEQ multiplex PCR; TCRdb stores just in-frame clones and leaves some out. The repertoire holds roughly 160,000 clones, 65% to 80% seen once, with 15% to 20% in the top ten. The source material was PBMCs or T cells enriched from blood (not recorded which). Receptors were obtained from a woman in her seventies in a cohort exposed to, infected with or recovered from COVID-19 (not recorded which). Both conserved end residues are part of each CDR3. Fields, in order: D gene, clone size, J gene, V gene, CDR3 DNA, CDR3 protein. The D gene is left open where the match is weak. The listing skips clone size in some rows; elsewhere it reads once, few, many or a size class.

d_gene: TRBD2
abundance: -
j_gene: TRBJ2-5
v_gene: TRBV27
CDR3nt: TGTGCCAGCAGTTTAGAAGCGGGAGGCCAGGGGACCCAGTACTTC
CDR3aa: CASSLEAGGQGTQYF

d_gene: TRBD1
abundance: -
j_gene: TRBJ1-2
v_gene: TRBV6-1
CDR3nt: TGTGCCAGCAGGGAAGGACAGGGTGCAAACTATGGCTACACCTTC
CDR3aa: CASREGQGANYGYTF

d_gene: -
abundance: -
j_gene: TRBJ2-7
v_gene: TRBV5-4
CDR3nt: TGTGCCAGCAGCTTGGCCCCTAGTGGATCCTACGAGCAGTACTTC
CDR3aa: CASSLAPSGSYEQYF

d_gene: TRBD1
abundance: -
j_gene: TRBJ1-6
v_gene: TRBV2
CDR3nt: TGTGCCAGCAGCGCGACAGGGACCTATAATTCACCCCTCCACTTT
CDR3aa: CASSATGTYNSPLHF

d_gene: TRBD1
abundance: once
j_gene: TRBJ2-7
v_gene: TRBV30
CDR3nt: TGTGCCTGGACAGGGGGTTACGAGCAGTACTTC
CDR3aa: CAWTGGYEQYF

d_gene: -
abundance: -
j_gene: TRBJ2-6
v_gene: TRBV18
CDR3nt: TGTGCCACTCCCAAGCGAAGGAACTCTGGGGCCAACGTCCTGACTTTC
CDR3aa: CATPKRRNSGANVLTF

d_gene: -
abundance: -
j_gene: TRBJ2-1
v_gene: TRBV4-3
CDR3nt: TGCGCCAGCAGCCAAATCAGCAGGGTTAATGAGCAGTTCTTC
CDR3aa: CASSQISRVNEQFF

d_gene: -
abundance: -
j_gene: TRBJ2-1
v_gene: TRBV28
CDR3nt: TGTGCCAGCAGCCTTAGTCAGGGGAATAGGAATGAGCAGTTCTTC
CDR3aa: CASSLSQGNRNEQFF

d_gene: TRBD2
abundance: once
j_gene: TRBJ2-1
v_gene: TRBV5-1
CDR3nt: TGCGCCAGCAGCTTGGACGCGGGAGTCTTTACAATGGCGCAGTTCTTC
CDR3aa: CASSLDAGVFTMAQFF

d_gene: -
abundance: once
j_gene: TRBJ1-6
v_gene: TRBV5-5
CDR3nt: TGTGCCAGCAGCTTGGGTACAGGGTGGTCACCCCTCCACTTT
CDR3aa: CASSLGTGWSPLHF

d_gene: TRBD1
abundance: -
j_gene: TRBJ1-3
v_gene: TRBV4-3
CDR3nt: TGCGCCAGCAGCCAAGAGACAGGGGGGGACTCTGGAAACACCATATATTTT
CDR3aa: CASSQETGGDSGNTIYF

d_gene: -
abundance: few
j_gene: TRBJ2-4
v_gene: TRBV19
CDR3nt: TGTGCCAGTAGTGGAGGAAACCGACAAAACATTCAGTACTTC
CDR3aa: CASSGGNRQNIQYF

d_gene: TRBD2
abundance: -
j_gene: TRBJ2-5
v_gene: TRBV29-1
CDR3nt: TGCAGCGTTGAGGGAGAGACTAGCGGGAGGGAAGAGACCCAGTACTTC
CDR3aa: CSVEGETSGREETQYF

d_gene: -
abundance: -
j_gene: TRBJ1-4
v_gene: TRBV12-3/TRBV12-4
CDR3nt: TGTGCCAGCAGTTTTGGAGGGAGTGAAAAACTGTTTTTT
CDR3aa: CASSFGGSEKLFF

d_gene: TRBD2
abundance: -
j_gene: TRBJ2-7
v_gene: TRBV30
CDR3nt: TGTGCCTGGACGGCGGGAGGCTACGAGCAGTACTTC
CDR3aa: CAWTAGGYEQYF

d_gene: TRBD1
abundance: -
j_gene: TRBJ1-1
v_gene: TRBV5-8
CDR3nt: TGTGCCAGCAGCCTCCGGGACAGGAACACTGAAGCTTTCTTT
CDR3aa: CASSLRDRNTEAFF

d_gene: TRBD2
abundance: few
j_gene: TRBJ2-1
v_gene: TRBV5-4
CDR3nt: TGTGCCAGCAGCGAAGCGGGAGGGGACAATGAGCAGTTCTTC
CDR3aa: CASSEAGGDNEQFF

d_gene: -
abundance: -
j_gene: TRBJ1-2
v_gene: TRBV5-1
CDR3nt: TGCGCCAGCAGCTTGGACTTATCTCGGAGTGGCTACACCTTC
CDR3aa: CASSLDLSRSGYTF

d_gene: TRBD1
abundance: few
j_gene: TRBJ1-1
v_gene: TRBV7-9
CDR3nt: TGTGCCAGCAGCTCGGGTGAGGGGGCTGGGACTGAAGCTTTCTTT
CDR3aa: CASSSGEGAGTEAFF

d_gene: -
abundance: -
j_gene: TRBJ2-7
v_gene: TRBV18
CDR3nt: TGTGCCAGCTCCTCCGGGACACGGGTGGCCGAGCAGTACTTC
CDR3aa: CASSSGTRVAEQYF

d_gene: TRBD2
abundance: -
j_gene: TRBJ2-2
v_gene: TRBV6-5
CDR3nt: TGTGCCAGCAGTTCCCGGACTAGCGGGAGACCCGGGGAGCTGTTTTTT
CDR3aa: CASSSRTSGRPGELFF

d_gene: -
abundance: -
j_gene: TRBJ1-1
v_gene: TRBV11-3
CDR3nt: TGTGCCAGCAGCTTATTGAGGGGGACTGAAGCTTTCTTT
CDR3aa: CASSLLRGTEAFF

d_gene: -
abundance: -
j_gene: TRBJ1-2
v_gene: TRBV6-5
CDR3nt: TGTGCCAGCAGTTACTCGAGTCAGGATGGTGGCTACACCTTC
CDR3aa: CASSYSSQDGGYTF

d_gene: TRBD2
abundance: -
j_gene: TRBJ2-1
v_gene: TRBV27
CDR3nt: TGTGCCAGCAGTACCGGGACTAGCGGGAGGGTGGGGCAGTTCTTC
CDR3aa: CASSTGTSGRVGQFF

d_gene: -
abundance: -
j_gene: TRBJ2-1
v_gene: TRBV9
CDR3nt: TGTGCCAGCAGCAAGGGACAAGTGAGCTCCTACAATGAGCAGTTCTTC
CDR3aa: CASSKGQVSSYNEQFF

d_gene: -
abundance: -
j_gene: TRBJ2-3
v_gene: TRBV24-1
CDR3nt: TGTGCCACCAGCCGAGGGGGCCCGGAGGGGACGCAGTATTTT
CDR3aa: CATSRGGPEGTQYF

d_gene: -
abundance: -
j_gene: TRBJ1-6
v_gene: TRBV30
CDR3nt: TGTGCCTGGACCGGACAAACTATTAATTCACCCCTCCACTTT
CDR3aa: CAWTGQTINSPLHF

d_gene: TRBD1
abundance: once
j_gene: TRBJ2-1
v_gene: TRBV24-1
CDR3nt: TGTGCCACCAGTGATACCAGGGGGCGACGGCACAATGAGCAGTTCTTC
CDR3aa: CATSDTRGRRHNEQFF

d_gene: TRBD2
abundance: -
j_gene: TRBJ2-1
v_gene: TRBV9
CDR3nt: TGTGCCAGCAGCGCCCGTAGCGGGAGCTCCTACAATGAGCAGTTCTTC
CDR3aa: CASSARSGSSYNEQFF

d_gene: TRBD1
abundance: -
j_gene: TRBJ2-1
v_gene: TRBV7-6
CDR3nt: TGTGCCAGCAGCTGGCCGGGACAGGGGGCAATCCACAATGAGCAGTTCTTC
CDR3aa: CASSWPGQGAIHNEQFF

d_gene: -
abundance: -
j_gene: TRBJ1-6
v_gene: TRBV5-5
CDR3nt: TGTGCCAGCAGCTCAATTGATTCACCCCTCCACTTT
CDR3aa: CASSSIDSPLHF

d_gene: TRBD2
abundance: -
j_gene: TRBJ2-3
v_gene: TRBV7-3
CDR3nt: TGTGCCAGCAGCTTACGACTAGCGGGAGCAGGAGATACGCAGTATTTT
CDR3aa: CASSLRLAGAGDTQYF

d_gene: -
abundance: -
j_gene: TRBJ1-2
v_gene: TRBV19
CDR3nt: TGTGCCAGTAGTATAAGGGTAGGGGTCACCTCTAACTATGGCTACACCTTC
CDR3aa: CASSIRVGVTSNYGYTF

d_gene: -
abundance: -
j_gene: TRBJ1-3
v_gene: TRBV28
CDR3nt: TGTGCCAGCAGTGCCGGGAGTCCTAAATGGACCATATATTTT
CDR3aa: CASSAGSPKWTIYF

d_gene: TRBD1
abundance: -
j_gene: TRBJ2-2
v_gene: TRBV28
CDR3nt: TGTGCCAGCAGTGGACAGGGGGCAATAGACACCGGGGAGCTGTTTTTT
CDR3aa: CASSGQGAIDTGELFF

d_gene: -
abundance: once
j_gene: TRBJ2-7
v_gene: TRBV30
CDR3nt: TGTGCCTGGGGCAGGCTCGGGAAGCAGTACTTC
CDR3aa: CAWGRLGKQYF

d_gene: -
abundance: -
j_gene: TRBJ1-6
v_gene: TRBV19
CDR3nt: TGTGCCAGTAGCCCGGGATTCAATTCACCCCTCCACTTT
CDR3aa: CASSPGFNSPLHF

d_gene: -
abundance: -
j_gene: TRBJ1-2
v_gene: TRBV10-3
CDR3nt: TGTGCCATCAGCCGGCAGGGTTTTGAAGGCTACACCTTC
CDR3aa: CAISRQGFEGYTF

d_gene: TRBD1
abundance: few
j_gene: TRBJ2-1
v_gene: TRBV5-1
CDR3nt: TGCGCCAGCAGCTACACAGGGACAGGAAATGAGCAGTTCTTC
CDR3aa: CASSYTGTGNEQFF

d_gene: -
abundance: -
j_gene: TRBJ1-1
v_gene: TRBV7-2
CDR3nt: TGTGCCAGCAGCTTAGGAGGCAGGGAAACTGAAGCTTTCTTT
CDR3aa: CASSLGGRETEAFF

d_gene: TRBD2
abundance: -
j_gene: TRBJ2-3
v_gene: TRBV5-4
CDR3nt: TGTGCCAGCAGCTCCCCACCGGGACTAGCGGGAGAGGGGTCCACAGATACGCAGTATTTT
CDR3aa: CASSSPPGLAGEGSTDTQYF

d_gene: -
abundance: -
j_gene: TRBJ1-3
v_gene: TRBV28
CDR3nt: TGTGCCAGCAGTTTGGCGGGGGGCAAGACTGGAAACACCATATATTTT
CDR3aa: CASSLAGGKTGNTIYF

d_gene: -
abundance: -
j_gene: TRBJ1-2
v_gene: TRBV15
CDR3nt: TGTGCCACCAGCCTGGACAGCAACTATGGCTACACCTTC
CDR3aa: CATSLDSNYGYTF

d_gene: TRBD2
abundance: -
j_gene: TRBJ2-1
v_gene: TRBV11-2
CDR3nt: TGTGCCAGCAGCACTGGACTAGCGGGGAAATACAATGAGCAGTTCTTC
CDR3aa: CASSTGLAGKYNEQFF

d_gene: TRBD1
abundance: -
j_gene: TRBJ1-2
v_gene: TRBV10-3
CDR3nt: TGTGCCATCAGCGCACAGGGGTCGGATGGCTACACCTTC
CDR3aa: CAISAQGSDGYTF

d_gene: TRBD1
abundance: -
j_gene: TRBJ1-3
v_gene: TRBV28
CDR3nt: TGTGCCAGCAGCGGACCCCCCGGGACAGGGGGAAACTCTGGAAACACCATATATTTT
CDR3aa: CASSGPPGTGGNSGNTIYF

d_gene: TRBD1
abundance: -
j_gene: TRBJ1-6
v_gene: TRBV6-4
CDR3nt: TGTGCCAGCAGTGAACAGGGACAGGGAAAATCACCCCTCCACTTT
CDR3aa: CASSEQGQGKSPLHF

d_gene: TRBD2
abundance: -
j_gene: TRBJ2-1
v_gene: TRBV5-4
CDR3nt: TGTGCCAGCAGCTCCTCAATAGCGGGAGGGCTTAATGAGCAGTTCTTC
CDR3aa: CASSSSIAGGLNEQFF

d_gene: -
abundance: once
j_gene: TRBJ1-5
v_gene: TRBV6-2/TRBV6-3
CDR3nt: TGTGCCAGCAGTTACGAAGGCGGGTATGGGGAAAATCAGCCCCAGCATTTT
CDR3aa: CASSYEGGYGENQPQHF

d_gene: TRBD1
abundance: -
j_gene: TRBJ2-7
v_gene: TRBV5-1
CDR3nt: TGCGCCAGCAGCAATGGACAGGGGGCTACAGGGTACGAGCAGTACTTC
CDR3aa: CASSNGQGATGYEQYF

d_gene: -
abundance: -
j_gene: TRBJ2-3
v_gene: TRBV5-6
CDR3nt: TGTGCCAGCAGCTCGGTCGGGAACTTGGCAGATACGCAGTATTTT
CDR3aa: CASSSVGNLADTQYF

d_gene: TRBD1
abundance: -
j_gene: TRBJ1-5
v_gene: TRBV5-5
CDR3nt: TGTGCCAGCAGCCCGACAGGGAATCAGCCCCAGCATTTT
CDR3aa: CASSPTGNQPQHF

d_gene: -
abundance: once
j_gene: TRBJ2-5
v_gene: TRBV5-1
CDR3nt: TGCGCCAGCAGCTTAGGGGGGGGAATCCAAGAGACCCAGTACTTC
CDR3aa: CASSLGGGIQETQYF

d_gene: -
abundance: many
j_gene: TRBJ1-6
v_gene: TRBV7-9
CDR3nt: TGTGCCAGCAGCTTATCCCTACATAATTCACCCCTCCACTTT
CDR3aa: CASSLSLHNSPLHF

d_gene: TRBD1
abundance: -
j_gene: TRBJ2-1
v_gene: TRBV11-3
CDR3nt: TGTGCCAGCAGCTTAGGGACAGGGGGGGATGAGCAGTTCTTC
CDR3aa: CASSLGTGGDEQFF